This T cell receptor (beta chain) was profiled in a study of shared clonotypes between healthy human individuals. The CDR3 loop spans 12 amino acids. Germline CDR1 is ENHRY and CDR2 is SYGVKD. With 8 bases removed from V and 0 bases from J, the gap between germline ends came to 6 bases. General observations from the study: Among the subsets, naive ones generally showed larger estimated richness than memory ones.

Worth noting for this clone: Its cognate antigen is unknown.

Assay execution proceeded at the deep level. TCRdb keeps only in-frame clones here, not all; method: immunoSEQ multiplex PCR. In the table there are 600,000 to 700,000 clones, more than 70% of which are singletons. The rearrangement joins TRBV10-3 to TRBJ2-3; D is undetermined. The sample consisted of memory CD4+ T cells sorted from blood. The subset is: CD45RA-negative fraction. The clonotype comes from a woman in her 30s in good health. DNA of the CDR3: TGTGCCATCTCTTATAGCACAGATACGCAGTATTTT. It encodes CAISYSTDTQYF.